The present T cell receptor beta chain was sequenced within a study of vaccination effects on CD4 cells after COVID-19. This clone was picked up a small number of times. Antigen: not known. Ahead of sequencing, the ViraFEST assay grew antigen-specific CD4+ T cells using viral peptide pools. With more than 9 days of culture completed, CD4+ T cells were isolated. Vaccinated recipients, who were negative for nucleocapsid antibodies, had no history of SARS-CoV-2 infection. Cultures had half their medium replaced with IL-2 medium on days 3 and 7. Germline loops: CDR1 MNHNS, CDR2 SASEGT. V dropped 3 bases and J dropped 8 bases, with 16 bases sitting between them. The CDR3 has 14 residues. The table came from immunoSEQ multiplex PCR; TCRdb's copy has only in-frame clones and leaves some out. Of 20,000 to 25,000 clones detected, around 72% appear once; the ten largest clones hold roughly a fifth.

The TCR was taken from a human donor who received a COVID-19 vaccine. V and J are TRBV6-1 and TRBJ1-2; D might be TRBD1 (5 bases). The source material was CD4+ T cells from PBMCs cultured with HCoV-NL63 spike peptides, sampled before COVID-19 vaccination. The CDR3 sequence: CASSDIRQGDGYTF. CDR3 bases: TGTGCCAGCAGTGATATCCGTCAGGGTGACGGCTACACCTTC.